This T cell receptor beta chain is from a study of blood T cell repertoires in COVID-19 (dated by TCRdb to between 2020 and 2021). The study in broad terms: The collaborator samples originated in the United States, Italy and Spain and spanned the acute and convalescent phases of COVID-19. The prospective study material was composed of cDNA or gDNA derived from T cells, B-cell-depleted T cells, or PBMCs. Subjects who had been exposed to COVID-19, were actively infected with it, or had recovered from it provided the deeply sampled blood TCRbeta repertoires that made up the dataset. The repertoires were made available in a free public database intended to serve as a resource for research on the immune response to SARS-CoV-2. The samples were drawn from two sources: the first 160 participants of the ongoing ImmuneRACE study, and 1,000 to 1,500 subjects contributed by 6 global collaborators. A de-identified subject ID, COVID-19 status, age in years and sex were almost always included in the sample metadata. Where available, HLA class I and class II types were obtained from metadata supplied by the sample provider rather than from assay-based typing. Broader findings and caveats from the paper: The quantity of clinical and demographic metadata differed by source and by participant and was supplied without curation.

The immunoSEQ Assay, a bias-controlled multiplex PCR, was used to amplify TCRbeta CDR3 regions from genomic DNA. In the paper's pipeline: The number of nucleated cells in each sample was estimated by amplification of reference gene primers within the assay. Sequence reads were collapsed and filtered to measure the absolute abundance of every unique TCRbeta CDR3 rearrangement. For each sample, productive Simpson clonality was calculated as the square root of Simpson's diversity index across productive rearrangements. TCRdb mirrors the immuneACCESS table, restricted to in-frame sequences. Some clones are absent from its copies; in checked studies, under half trace to an unresolved V gene, and the reason for the others is unknown. V and J calls and clone size are those listed in that table; D and trimming were worked out from the DNA. The sample data list 250,000 or so clones, and approximately 88% of these were observed just once. The ten top clones hold about 2.5% of the sample.

Participants in the prospective study were aged roughly 18 to 100 years, lived in about two dozen United States geographic areas, and enrolled through a virtual design. In the prospective study, cohorts were assigned on the basis of participant-reported clinical history obtained from a screening survey and a study questionnaire. Each participant in the prospective study had whole blood, serum and a nasopharyngeal or oropharyngeal swab collected by mobile phlebotomists. Over a 2-month period, participants in the prospective study had the option of providing additional blood draws and questionnaires. Blood samples from the prospective study were shipped frozen or at room temperature prior to DNA extraction. Points on this clone: Its specific antigen is unknown. Base qualities are not recorded, but no much larger clone differs from it by a single base.

Relative to germline, V is 1 base shorter and J is 2 bases shorter, with 10 bases between their ends. Per the germline V gene, SGHTA is the CDR1 and FQGNSA is the CDR2. The CDR3 goes from the cysteine to the phenylalanine over 15 residues. The kept DNA is CDR3 alone, 45 bases in frame from the first base. This clonotype originated in a middle-aged woman with acute COVID-19. The V and J genes are TRBV7-2 and TRBJ2-3; the D gene cannot be resolved reliably. Material: PBMCs or T cells enriched from blood (not recorded which). The nucleotide sequence is given as TGTGCCAGCAGCTTAGTGGTGCGGTCCACAGATACGCAGTATTTT. This translates into CASSLVVRSTDTQYF.